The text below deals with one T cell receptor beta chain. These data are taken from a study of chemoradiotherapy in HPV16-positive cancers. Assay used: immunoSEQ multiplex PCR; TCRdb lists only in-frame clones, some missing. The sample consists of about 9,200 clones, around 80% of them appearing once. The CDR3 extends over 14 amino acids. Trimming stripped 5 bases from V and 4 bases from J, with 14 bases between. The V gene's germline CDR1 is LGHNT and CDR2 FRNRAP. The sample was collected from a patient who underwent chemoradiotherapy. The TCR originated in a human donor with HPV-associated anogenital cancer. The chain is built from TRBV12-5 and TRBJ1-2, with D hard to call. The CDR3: CASGLTGGPYGYTF. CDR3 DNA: TGTGCTAGTGGTCTTACTGGAGGCCCCTATGGCTACACCTTC.